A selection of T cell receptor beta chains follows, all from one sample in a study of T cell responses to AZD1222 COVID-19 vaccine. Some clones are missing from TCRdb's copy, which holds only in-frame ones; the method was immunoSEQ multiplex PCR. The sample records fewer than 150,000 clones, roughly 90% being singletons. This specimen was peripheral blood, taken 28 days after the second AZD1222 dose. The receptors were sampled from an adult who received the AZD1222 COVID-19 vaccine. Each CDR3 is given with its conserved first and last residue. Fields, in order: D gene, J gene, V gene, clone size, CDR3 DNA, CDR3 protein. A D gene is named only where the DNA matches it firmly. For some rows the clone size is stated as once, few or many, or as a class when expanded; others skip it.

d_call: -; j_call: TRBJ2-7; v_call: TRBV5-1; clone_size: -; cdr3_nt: TGCGCCAGCAGCAGACAACAGAGTGAGCAGTACTTC; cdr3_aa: CASSRQQSEQYF
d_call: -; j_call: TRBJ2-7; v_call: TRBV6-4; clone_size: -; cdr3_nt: TGTGCCAGCAGCGACCGGCGGGACAGATCTTACGAGCAGTACTTC; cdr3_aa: CASSDRRDRSYEQYF
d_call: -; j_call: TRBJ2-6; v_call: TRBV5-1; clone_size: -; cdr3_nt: TGCGCCAGCAGCTTGTCCGGCGGCACCTCTGGGGCCAACGTCCTGACTTTC; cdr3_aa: CASSLSGGTSGANVLTF
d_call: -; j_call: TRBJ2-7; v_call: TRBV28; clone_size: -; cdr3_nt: TGTGCCAGCAGTTTAGGGCGGAGCTCCTACGAGCAGTACTTC; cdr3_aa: CASSLGRSSYEQYF
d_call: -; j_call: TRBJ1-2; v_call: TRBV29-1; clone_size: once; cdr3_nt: TGCAGCGTAGCAGTCTCCGGGCATGGCTACACCTTC; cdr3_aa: CSVAVSGHGYTF
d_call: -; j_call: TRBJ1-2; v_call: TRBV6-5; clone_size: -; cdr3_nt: TGTGCCAGCAGTTACTCGATGGGTAGGCGGGCTGGCTACACCTTC; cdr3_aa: CASSYSMGRRAGYTF
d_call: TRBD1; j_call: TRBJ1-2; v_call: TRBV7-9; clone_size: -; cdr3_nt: TGTGCCAGCAGCAAGACAGGGAACTATGGCTACACCTTC; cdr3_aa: CASSKTGNYGYTF
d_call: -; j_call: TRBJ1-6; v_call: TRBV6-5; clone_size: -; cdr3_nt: TGTGCCAGCAGTTACGGGACTTATTCACCCCTCCACTTT; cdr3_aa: CASSYGTYSPLHF
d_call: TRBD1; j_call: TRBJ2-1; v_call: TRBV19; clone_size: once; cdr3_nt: TGTGCCAGTTCAATGACAGGGGGATACAATGAGCAGTTCTTC; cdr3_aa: CASSMTGGYNEQFF
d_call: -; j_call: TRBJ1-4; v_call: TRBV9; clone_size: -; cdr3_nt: TGTGCCAGCAGCGCAGCCGTTAATGAAAAACTGTTTTTT; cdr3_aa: CASSAAVNEKLFF
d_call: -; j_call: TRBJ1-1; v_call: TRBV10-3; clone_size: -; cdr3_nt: TGTGCCATCAGTGAGACCCAGGGATTAGAAGCTTTCTTT; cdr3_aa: CAISETQGLEAFF
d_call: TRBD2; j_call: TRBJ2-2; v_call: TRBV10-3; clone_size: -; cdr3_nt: TGTGCCATCAGCCCGACTAGCGCTACGAACACCGGGGAGCTGTTTTTT; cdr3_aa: CAISPTSATNTGELFF
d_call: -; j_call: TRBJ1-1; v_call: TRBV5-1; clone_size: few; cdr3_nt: TGCGCCAGCAGAGAATTCATGAACACTGAAGCTTTCTTT; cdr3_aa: CASREFMNTEAFF
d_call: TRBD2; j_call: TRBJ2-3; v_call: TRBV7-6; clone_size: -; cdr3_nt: TGTGCCAGCAGCTTTCGGGGAGGGGATACGCAGTATTTT; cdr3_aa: CASSFRGGDTQYF
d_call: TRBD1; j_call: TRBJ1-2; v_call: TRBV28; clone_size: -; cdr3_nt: TGTGCCAGCAGTTTTGGGAGGGGGCAGTCCGGCTACACCTTC; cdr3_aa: CASSFGRGQSGYTF